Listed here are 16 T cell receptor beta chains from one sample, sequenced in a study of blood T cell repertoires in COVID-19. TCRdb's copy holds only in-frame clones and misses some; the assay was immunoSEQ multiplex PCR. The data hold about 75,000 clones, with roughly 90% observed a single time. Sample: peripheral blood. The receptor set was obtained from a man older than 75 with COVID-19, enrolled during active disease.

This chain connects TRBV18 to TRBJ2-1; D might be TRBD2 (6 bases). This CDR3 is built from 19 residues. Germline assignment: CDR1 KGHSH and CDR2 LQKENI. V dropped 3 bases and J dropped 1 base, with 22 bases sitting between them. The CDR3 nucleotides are TGTGCCAGCTCACCCGCGACGGGGAGGACCCACGGGTCCTACAATGAGCAGTTCTTC. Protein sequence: CASSPATGRTHGSYNEQFF. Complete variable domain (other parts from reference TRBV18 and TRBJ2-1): NAGVMQNPRHLVRRRGQEARLRCSPMKGHSHVYWYRQLPEEGLKFMVYLQKENIIDESGMPKERFSAEFPKEGPSILRIQQVVRGDSAAYFCASSPATGRTHGSYNEQFFGPGTRLTVL.

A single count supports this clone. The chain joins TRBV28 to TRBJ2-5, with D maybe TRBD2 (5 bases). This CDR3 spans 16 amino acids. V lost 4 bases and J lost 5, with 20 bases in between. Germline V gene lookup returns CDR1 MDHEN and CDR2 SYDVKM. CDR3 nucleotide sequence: TGTGCCAGCAGTTCGGTGAGGGAAGGTCCCGACGAGACCCAGTACTTC. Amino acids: CASSSVREGPDETQYF.

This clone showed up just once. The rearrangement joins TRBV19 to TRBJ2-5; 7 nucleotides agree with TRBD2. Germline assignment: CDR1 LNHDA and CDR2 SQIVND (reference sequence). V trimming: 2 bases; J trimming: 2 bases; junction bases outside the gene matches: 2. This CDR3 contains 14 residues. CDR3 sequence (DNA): TGTGCCAGTAGTATACTAGCGGATCAAGAGACCCAGTACTTC. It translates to CASSILADQETQYF.

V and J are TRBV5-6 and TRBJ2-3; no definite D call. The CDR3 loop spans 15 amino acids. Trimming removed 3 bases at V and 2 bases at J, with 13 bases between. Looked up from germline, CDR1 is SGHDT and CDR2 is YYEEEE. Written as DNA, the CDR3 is TGTGCCAGCAGCTCGGAGATCTACCCCACAGATACGCAGTATTTT. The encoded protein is CASSSEIYPTDTQYF.

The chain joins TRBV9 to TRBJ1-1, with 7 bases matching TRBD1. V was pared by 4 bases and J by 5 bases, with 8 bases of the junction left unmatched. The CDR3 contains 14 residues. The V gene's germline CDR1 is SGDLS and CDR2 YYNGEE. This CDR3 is CASSPLTTGTEAFF. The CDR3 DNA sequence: TGTGCCAGCAGCCCATTGACGACAGGGACTGAAGCTTTCTTT.

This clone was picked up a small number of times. DNA for the CDR3: TGTGCCAGCAGTCTCTCCCGGGCGCGGGGCAATCAGCCCCAGCATTTT. This encodes CASSLSRARGNQPQHF. V is TRBV28 and J is TRBJ1-5; no firm D call. V gave up 5 bases and J gave up 2 bases, with 16 bases separating them. The CDR3 extends over 16 amino acids. Germline CDR1 is MDHEN and CDR2 is SYDVKM.

DNA of the CDR3: TGCGCCAGCAGCTTGAACCGGGACAGCCCGGACTATGGCTACACCTTC. Translated, it gives CASSLNRDSPDYGYTF. This chain links TRBV5-1 with TRBJ1-2; TRBD1 aligns across 7 bases. Germline V gene lookup returns CDR1 SGHRS and CDR2 YFSETQ. The CDR3 runs 16 residues. The V and J ends lost 1 base and 3 bases, in that order; junction bases with no gene match: 9.

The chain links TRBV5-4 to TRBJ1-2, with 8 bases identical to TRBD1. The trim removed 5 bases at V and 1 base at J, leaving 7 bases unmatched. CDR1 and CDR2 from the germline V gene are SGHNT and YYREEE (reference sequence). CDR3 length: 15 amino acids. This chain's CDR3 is CASRLRTGLNYGYTF. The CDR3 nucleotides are TGTGCCAGCAGACTCCGGACAGGGCTTAACTATGGCTACACCTTC.

The CDR3, as DNA: TGTGCCAGCAGCCTCGGACAGGACAGCAATCAGCCCCAGCATTTT. Protein: CASSLGQDSNQPQHF. J is TRBJ1-5 and V is TRBV5-5; TRBD1 aligns across 7 bases. The CDR3 length is 15 residues. Germline V gene lookup returns CDR1 SGHKS and CDR2 YYEKEE (reference sequence). J was trimmed by 1 base and V by 4 bases; bases with no gene match: 5. Full variable domain (remainder filled in from reference TRBV5-5 and TRBJ1-5): DAGVTQSPTHLIKTRGQQVTLRCSPISGHKSVSWYQQVLGQGPQFIFQYYEKEERGRGNFPDRFSARQFPNYSSELNVNALLLGDSALYLCASSLGQDSNQPQHFGDGTRLSIL.

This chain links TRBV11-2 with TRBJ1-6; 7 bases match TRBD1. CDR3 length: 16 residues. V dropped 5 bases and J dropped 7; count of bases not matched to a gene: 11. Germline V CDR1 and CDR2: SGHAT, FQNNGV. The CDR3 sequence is CASSPARGTENSPLHF. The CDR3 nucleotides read TGTGCCAGCAGCCCGGCCAGGGGGACCGAAAATTCACCCCTCCACTTT.

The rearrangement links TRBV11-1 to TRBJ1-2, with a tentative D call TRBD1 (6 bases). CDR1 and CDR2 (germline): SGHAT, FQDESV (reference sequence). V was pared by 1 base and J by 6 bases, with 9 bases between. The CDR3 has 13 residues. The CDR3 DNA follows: TGTGCCAGCAGCTTAGACAGGACAGATGGCTACACCTTC. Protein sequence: CASSLDRTDGYTF.

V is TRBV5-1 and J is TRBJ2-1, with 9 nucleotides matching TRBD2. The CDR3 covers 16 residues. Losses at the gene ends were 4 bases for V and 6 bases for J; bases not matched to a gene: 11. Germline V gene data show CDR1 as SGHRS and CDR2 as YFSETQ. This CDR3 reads CASSPWRGGGSNEQFF. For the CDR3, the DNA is TGCGCCAGCAGCCCTTGGCGGGGGGGAGGGAGCAATGAGCAGTTCTTC.

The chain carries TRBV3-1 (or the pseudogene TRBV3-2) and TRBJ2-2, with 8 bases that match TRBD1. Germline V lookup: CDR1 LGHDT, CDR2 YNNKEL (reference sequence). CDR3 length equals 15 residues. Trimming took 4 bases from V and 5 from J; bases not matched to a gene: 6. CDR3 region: CASSPQGARTGELFF. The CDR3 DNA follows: TGTGCCAGCAGCCCCCAGGGGGCGAGAACCGGGGAGCTGTTTTTT.

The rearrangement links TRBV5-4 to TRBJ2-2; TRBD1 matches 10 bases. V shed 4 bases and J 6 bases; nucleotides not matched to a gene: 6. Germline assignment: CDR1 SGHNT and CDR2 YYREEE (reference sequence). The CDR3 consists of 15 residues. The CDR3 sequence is CASSQTGGAAGELFF. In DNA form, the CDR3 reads TGTGCCAGCAGCCAGACAGGGGGCGCAGCCGGGGAGCTGTTTTTT.

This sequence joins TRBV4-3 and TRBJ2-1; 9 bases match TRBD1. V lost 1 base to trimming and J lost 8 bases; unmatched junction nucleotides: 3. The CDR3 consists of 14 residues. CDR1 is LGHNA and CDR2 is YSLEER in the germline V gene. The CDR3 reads CASSQVGTGHEQFF. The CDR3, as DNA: TGCGCCAGCAGCCAAGTCGGGACAGGGCATGAGCAGTTCTTC.

The CDR3 spells CASSRGQGDEKLFF. CDR3 nucleotide sequence: TGTGCCAGCAGTAGGGGACAGGGGGATGAAAAACTGTTTTTT. The chain links TRBV2 to TRBJ1-4, with 11 nucleotides matching TRBD1. Germline V gene data show CDR1 as SNHLY and CDR2 as FYNNEI. J lost 6 bases, V lost 5 bases, and 2 bases had no gene match. The CDR3 length is 14 residues.